This entry lists 7 T cell receptor beta chains sequenced from one sample in a study of blood T cell repertoires in COVID-19. Sequenced by immunoSEQ multiplex PCR; TCRdb stores in-frame clones only, minus some. In the table there are 45,000 to 55,000 clones, around 88% of which are singletons. Sequencing used peripheral blood. Receptors originate from a human donor in a cohort sampled during active COVID-19.

The CDR3 spells CASSQGSSYNEQFF. Here the CDR3 DNA reads TGTGCCAGCAGCCAAGGGAGCTCCTACAATGAGCAGTTCTTC. The rearrangement uses TRBV14 and TRBJ2-1, with D hard to call. This CDR3 has 14 amino acids. The V gene lost 1 base and the J gene lost 0 bases, with 4 bases spanning the gap. Germline lookup yields CDR1 SGHDN and CDR2 FVKESK.

V gene TRBV20-1 combines with J gene TRBJ2-2; TRBD2 aligns across 11 bases. This CDR3 is 14 amino acids long. The germline V gene has CDR1 DFQATT and CDR2 SNEGSKA (reference sequence). V lost 6 bases to trimming and J lost 7 bases; unmatched junction nucleotides: 7. The CDR3 DNA is TGCAGTGCGAGTAGCGGGGGGGACTTCGGGGAGCTGTTTTTT. The encoded protein is CSASSGGDFGELFF.

V usage is TRBV3-1 (or the pseudogene TRBV3-2) and J usage is TRBJ1-2; D uncertain. Germline V gene sequence: CDR1 LGHDT, CDR2 YNNKEL (reference sequence). The CDR3 is 13 amino acids. V lost 1 base and J lost 1, with 4 bases in between. The CDR3: CASSQAVNYGYTF. CDR3 in DNA: TGTGCCAGCAGCCAAGCGGTTAACTATGGCTACACCTTC.

This chain uses TRBV2 with TRBJ2-2; TRBD2 is a possible D gene (5 bases). CDR3 length: 15 residues. V shed 6 bases and J shed 4 bases, with 15 bases lying between them. From germline, CDR1 is SNHLY and CDR2 FYNNEI. The CDR3 loop reads CASRRTSSSTGELFF. Written as DNA, the CDR3 is TGTGCCAGCAGGAGAACTAGTTCTAGCACCGGGGAGCTGTTTTTT.

This clone has a single count. The genes are TRBV6-5 and TRBJ2-7; TRBD1 agrees at 9 bases. Trimming cost V 0 bases and J 7 bases; bases outside gene matches: 7. Germline loops: CDR1 MNHEY, CDR2 SVGAGI. The CDR3 covers 15 residues. CDR3 sequence: CASSYSGQGSWEQYF. CDR3 bases: TGTGCCAGCAGTTACTCAGGACAGGGGAGCTGGGAGCAGTACTTC.

V and J are TRBV24-1 and TRBJ1-4; 7 bases agree with TRBD1. This CDR3 comprises 14 residues. CDR1 and CDR2 (germline): KGHDR, SFDVKD. V was pared by 6 bases and J by 7 bases, with 7 bases of the junction left unmatched. The CDR3 DNA reads as TGTGCCACCAGTCCAACAGGGGTAGGTGAAAAACTGTTTTTT. Residues: CATSPTGVGEKLFF.

Concerning this clone itself: One junction end does not reproduce the germline sequence, and a read error may be involved. V gene TRBV7-7 combines with J gene TRBJ2-2; TRBD2 matches at 10 bases. CDR3 length equals 16 residues. CDR1 is SSHAT, CDR2 FNYEAQ, per germline (reference sequence). The CDR3 spells CASSPAGGLITGELFF. CDR3 bases: TGTGCTAGCAGCCCAGCGGGGGGGCTCATAACCGGGGAGCTGTTTTTT. The full variable domain, rest sourced from reference TRBV7-7 and TRBJ2-2, is GAGVSQSPRYKVTKRGQDVTLRCDPISSHATLYWYQQALGQGPEFLTYFNYEAQPDKSGLPSDRFSAERPEGSISTLTIQRTEQRDSAMYRCASSPAGGLITGELFFGEGSRLTVL.